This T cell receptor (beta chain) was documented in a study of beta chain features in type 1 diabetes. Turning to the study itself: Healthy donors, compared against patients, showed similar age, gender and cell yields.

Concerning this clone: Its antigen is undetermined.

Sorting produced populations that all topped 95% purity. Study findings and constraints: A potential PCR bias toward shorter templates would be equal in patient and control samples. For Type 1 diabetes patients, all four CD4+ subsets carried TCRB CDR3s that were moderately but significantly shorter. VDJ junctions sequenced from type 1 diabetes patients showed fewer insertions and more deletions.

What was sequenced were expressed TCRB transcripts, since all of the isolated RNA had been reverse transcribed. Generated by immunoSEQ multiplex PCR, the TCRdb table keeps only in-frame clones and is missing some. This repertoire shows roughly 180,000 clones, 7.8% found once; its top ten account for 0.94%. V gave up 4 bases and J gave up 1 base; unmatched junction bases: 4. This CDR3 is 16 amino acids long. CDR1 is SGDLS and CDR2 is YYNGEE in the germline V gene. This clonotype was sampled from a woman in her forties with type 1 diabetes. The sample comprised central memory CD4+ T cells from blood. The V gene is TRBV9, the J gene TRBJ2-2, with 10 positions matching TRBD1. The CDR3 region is CASSIGQGGNTGELFF. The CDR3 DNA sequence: TGTGCCAGCAGCATAGGACAGGGGGGGAACACCGGGGAGCTGTTTTTT.